This T cell receptor beta chain was profiled in a study of vaccination and CD4 T cells after COVID-19. The Oncomine TCR Beta short-read assay was applied to DNA of cultured CD4+ T cells. MiXCR was run by TCRdb on the PCR reads, yielding one entry per CDR3 protein. This sample has about 15,000 distinct CDR3 sequences, with roughly 30% found just once. As for this clonotype: What it recognizes is unknown.

The treatment here: roughly 11-day PBMC culture with coronavirus spike peptide pools or control peptides (ViraFEST assay). Germline-derived CDR1 and CDR2 are SNHLY and FYNNEI. CDR3 size: 14 residues. V gave up 6 bases and J gave up 9 bases; unmatched junction bases: 9. The TCR sequence derives from a human donor who had recovered from COVID-19. The chain recombines TRBV2 with TRBJ2-1, with TRBD2 matching 9 bases. This specimen was CD4+ T cells from blood, cultured in vitro, taken after SARS-CoV-2 vaccination. The DNA for the CDR3 is TGTGCCAGCAGGCGGCGGGAGGGCCTGGGTGAGCAGTTCTTC. This encodes CASRRREGLGEQFF.